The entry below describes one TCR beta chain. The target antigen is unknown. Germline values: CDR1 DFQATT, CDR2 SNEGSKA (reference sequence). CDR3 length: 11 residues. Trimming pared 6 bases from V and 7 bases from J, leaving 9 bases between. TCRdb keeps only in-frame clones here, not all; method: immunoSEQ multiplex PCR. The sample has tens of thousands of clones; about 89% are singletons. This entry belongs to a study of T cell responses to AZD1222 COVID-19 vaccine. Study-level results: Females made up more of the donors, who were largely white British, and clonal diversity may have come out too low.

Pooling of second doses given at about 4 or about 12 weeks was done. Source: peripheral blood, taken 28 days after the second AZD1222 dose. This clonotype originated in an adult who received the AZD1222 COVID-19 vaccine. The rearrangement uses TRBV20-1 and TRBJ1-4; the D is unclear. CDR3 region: CSALLSEKLFF. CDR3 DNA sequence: TGCAGTGCCCTCCTGAGTGAAAAACTGTTTTTT.